The 3 T cell receptor beta chains presented below share a single source sample, sequenced in a study of cytomegalovirus exposure and HLA in healthy donors. PCR employed 60 Vbeta and 13 Jbeta primers. Only in-frame clones appear in the TCRdb table, and some are missing; sequencing was by immunoSEQ multiplex PCR. The sample shows 100,000 to 150,000 clones, around 72% of them seen only once. What was sequenced was PBMCs. These receptor sequences come from a man aged 25-45 years in good health and CMV-seronegative.

The chain employs TRBV27 and TRBJ2-5, with 8 bases aligning to TRBD1. The tail of the sequence fits TRBJ2-7 better, so the J call may be wrong. The CDR3 has 16 amino acids. The V gene's germline CDR1 is MNHEY and CDR2 SMNVEV (reference sequence). The CDR3: CASSLFSGQAVNEQYF. The CDR3 DNA is TGTGCCAGCAGTTTATTTTCGGGACAGGCAGTCAACGAGCAGTACTTC.

The chain couples TRBV7-9 to TRBJ1-3; 11 nucleotides align to TRBD1. The CDR3 is 14 residues long. J was trimmed by 8 bases and V by 5 bases; bases with no gene match: 5. Germline lookup yields CDR1 SEHNR and CDR2 FQNEAQ (reference sequence). The CDR3 here is CASSPRTGGYTIYF. The CDR3 DNA is TGTGCCAGCAGCCCCAGGACAGGGGGCTACACCATATATTTT.

The chain carries TRBV7-3 and TRBJ2-2; D remains unclear. V dropped 2 bases and J dropped 8 bases, with 6 bases sitting between them. CDR3 length: 12 amino acids. The germline V gene encodes CDR1 SGHTA and CDR2 FQGTGA. The CDR3 nucleotides read TGTGCCAGCAGCTTACGCGGAGGGGAGCTGTTTTTT. Its protein product is CASSLRGGELFF.